This T cell receptor (beta chain) appears in the sequencing data of a study of metastatic and nonmetastatic thyroid tumors. Study background: Repertoires from blood and tumor or nodule tissue of malignant and benign thyroid patients were compared.

In the case of this clone: Its antigen is still unknown. A read error may produce the germline difference seen at one junction end.

Germline values: CDR1 MNHNS, CDR2 SASEGT. The CDR3 runs 13 residues. Broader study findings: For both blood and tumor, malignant thyroid tumors reportedly showed significantly higher TCR beta diversity than benign nodules did.

How the authors handled the data: The study's classifier, a distant-metastasis tool for papillary thyroid cancer, was built using CDR3 differences across clinicopathological groups. TCRdb reprocessed the PCR reads using MiXCR. Here the V and J calls rest on TCRdb's processing, not on the authors' analysis. The profile shows approximately 69,000 clones, 13% to 15% of them singletons. No patient had received any treatment before thyroid surgery. The receptor's source is a male donor with papillary thyroid cancer or a benign thyroid nodule (not recorded which). Some clones in this sample may be carry-over from other donors' samples. The sequenced material came from blood. This chain links TRBV6-1 with TRBJ1-5; D gene uncertain. CDR3 bases: TGTGCCAGCAGAGGCTGTAGCAATCAGACCCAGCATTTT. This encodes CASRGCSNQTQHF.